This TCR beta chain was sequenced during a study of CD8 T cells in ankylosing spondylitis. In making TCR beta libraries, quantitative 5'-RACE with molecular barcodes was used. Each CDR3 protein gets one entry after TCRdb re-called the 5' RACE reads with MiXCR. The sample includes approximately 190,000 distinct CDR3 sequences, roughly 13% of them seen just once. This clonotype was seen many times. Its specificity is not known. Germline trimming cut 6 bases from V and 3 bases from J; bases unmatched to any gene: 1. Germline loops: CDR1 ENHRY, CDR2 SYGVKD. CDR3 length: 12 amino acids. General study findings and limits: Among TCR beta sequences, a motif of eight highly homologous variants appeared characteristic of ankylosing spondylitis blood.

Material for sequencing was blood, either unsorted or a sorted T cell fraction (not recorded which). The receptor comes from a female donor with ankylosing spondylitis or in good health (not recorded which). V and J are TRBV10-3 and TRBJ2-7; TRBD1 matches at 8 bases. CDR3 protein: CAIRGQGYEQYF. In DNA, the CDR3 is TGTGCCATCAGAGGACAGGGCTACGAGCAGTACTTC.